This section outlines one T cell receptor beta chain sequence together with its context. Assay: immunoSEQ multiplex PCR; the TCRdb copy retains only in-frame clones and omits some. The sample lists 250,000 to 300,000 clones, 70% to 80% occurring once. The V and J ends lost 6 bases and 6 bases, in that order; junction bases with no gene match: 10. Germline assignment: CDR1 SGHRS and CDR2 YFSETQ. This CDR3 has 14 amino acids. The source of the sample is a study of blood T cell repertoires in COVID-19. On the study more broadly: Sources were T cells, B-cell-depleted T cells, or PBMCs; the material itself was cDNA or gDNA.

V and J are TRBV5-1 and TRBJ1-1, with 8 bases fitting TRBD1. The clonotype comes from a woman over 75 with acute or convalescent COVID-19. Source material: peripheral blood. The CDR3 sequence: CASTEQTGVAEAFF. CDR3 DNA: TGCGCCAGCACTGAACAGACAGGGGTGGCTGAAGCTTTCTTT.